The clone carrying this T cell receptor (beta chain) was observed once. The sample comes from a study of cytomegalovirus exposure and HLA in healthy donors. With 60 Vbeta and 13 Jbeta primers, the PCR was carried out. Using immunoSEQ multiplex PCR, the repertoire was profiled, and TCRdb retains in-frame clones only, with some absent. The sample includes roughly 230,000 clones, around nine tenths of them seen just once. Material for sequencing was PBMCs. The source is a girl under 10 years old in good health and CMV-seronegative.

Here the CDR3 DNA reads TGTGCCAGCGGCCCCGGGACTCTTGCCTACGAGCAGTACTTC. As protein: CASGPGTLAYEQYF. The V call is TRBV6-5, the J call TRBJ2-7, with a possible D match to TRBD2 (6 bases). CDR1 and CDR2 (germline): MNHEY, SVGAGI. CDR3 length equals 14 residues. V shed 8 bases and J shed 2 bases, with 16 bases lying between them.